This note documents a single TCR beta chain sequence. The data stem from a study of OX40 agonist ivuxolimab in advanced cancers. This CDR3 contains 12 residues. V was cut by 4 bases and J by 6 bases, with 8 bases left in between. CDR1 and CDR2 (germline): SGHDN, FVKESK. The method was immunoSEQ multiplex PCR; TCRdb's version includes in-frame clones alone and lacks a portion of them. In the table there are 68,000 or so clones, about 84% of which are singletons. This sequence originates from an adult with an advanced solid tumor such as melanoma, head and neck, liver or kidney cancer. Sequenced here: CD4+ or CD8+ T cells sorted from blood, sampled in a trial of the OX40 agonist ivuxolimab. The chain combines TRBV14 with TRBJ2-3; perhaps TRBD1 as D (6 bases). CDR3 in amino acids: CASSRGLDTQYF. The CDR3 DNA is TGTGCCAGCAGCCGGGGGCTGGATACGCAGTATTTT.